The rows below give T cell receptor beta chains drawn from one sample of a study of post-analysis software for immune sequencing data. TCRdb re-called the PCR reads with MiXCR, one entry per CDR3 protein. The sample has hundreds of thousands of distinct CDR3 sequences; approximately 33% are singletons. Sample: blood. The receptors were gathered from a girl aged 10-17 years with multiple sclerosis. The CDR3 runs from the conserved cysteine through the conserved F or W. D genes are given only for firm matches. Size is stated for part of the rows, as once, few or many counts, or as a class when the clone is expanded.

clone size: NA; V gene: TRBV24-1; J gene: TRBJ2-7; D gene: TRBD1; CDR3 protein: CATSATGGNYEQYF; CDR3 DNA: TGTGCCACCAGTGCGACAGGGGGCAATTACGAGCAGTACTTC
clone size: NA; V gene: TRBV7-8; J gene: TRBJ2-5; D gene: TRBD1; CDR3 protein: CASSSHRGQETQYF; CDR3 DNA: TGTGCCAGCAGCTCGCACAGGGGGCAGGAGACCCAGTACTTC
clone size: NA; V gene: TRBV6-1; J gene: TRBJ2-7; D gene: NA; CDR3 protein: CASSVDRSYEQYF; CDR3 DNA: TGTGCCAGCAGTGTTGACAGATCCTACGAGCAGTACTTC
clone size: NA; V gene: TRBV12-3/TRBV12-4; J gene: TRBJ2-4; D gene: NA; CDR3 protein: CASSPQRGAKNIQYF; CDR3 DNA: TGTGCCAGCAGCCCTCAAAGGGGAGCCAAAAACATTCAGTACTTC
clone size: NA; V gene: TRBV3-1; J gene: TRBJ2-1; D gene: TRBD1; CDR3 protein: CASSHGGTGLYEQFF; CDR3 DNA: TGTGCCAGCAGCCATGGCGGGACAGGCCTTTATGAGCAGTTCTTC
clone size: NA; V gene: TRBV11-2; J gene: TRBJ1-3; D gene: NA; CDR3 protein: CASSQGVYSGNTIYF; CDR3 DNA: TGTGCCAGCAGCCAAGGGGTCTACTCTGGAAACACCATATATTTT
clone size: few; V gene: TRBV6-6; J gene: TRBJ2-7; D gene: TRBD1; CDR3 protein: CASRNPPGQGRGEQYF; CDR3 DNA: TGTGCCAGCAGAAATCCCCCCGGACAGGGAAGGGGCGAGCAGTACTTC
clone size: NA; V gene: TRBV13; J gene: TRBJ2-7; D gene: NA; CDR3 protein: CASSTRQISYEQYF; CDR3 DNA: TGTGCCAGCAGCACTAGACAGATCTCCTACGAGCAGTACTTC
clone size: few; V gene: TRBV5-6; J gene: TRBJ1-2; D gene: NA; CDR3 protein: CASSEPENYGYTF; CDR3 DNA: TGTGCCAGCAGCGAGCCGGAGAACTATGGCTACACCTTC
clone size: NA; V gene: TRBV5-1; J gene: TRBJ2-1; D gene: TRBD2; CDR3 protein: CASSLAWTSGPVDEQFF; CDR3 DNA: TGCGCCAGCAGCCTCGCCTGGACTAGCGGCCCGGTAGATGAGCAGTTCTTC
clone size: NA; V gene: TRBV20-1; J gene: TRBJ2-5; D gene: TRBD2; CDR3 protein: CSEVLAGAIQGETQYF; CDR3 DNA: TGCAGTGAGGTTCTAGCGGGGGCCATCCAGGGAGAGACCCAGTACTTC
clone size: few; V gene: TRBV28; J gene: TRBJ2-3; D gene: NA; CDR3 protein: CASSLSHSGWTDTQYF; CDR3 DNA: TGTGCCAGCAGTTTAAGTCACAGCGGTTGGACAGATACGCAGTATTTT
clone size: NA; V gene: TRBV29-1; J gene: TRBJ1-2; D gene: NA; CDR3 protein: CSVEIVYTSGYTF; CDR3 DNA: TGCAGCGTTGAAATTGTCTACACCAGCGGCTACACCTTC
clone size: NA; V gene: TRBV20-1; J gene: TRBJ2-3; D gene: NA; CDR3 protein: CSGEERTDTQYF; CDR3 DNA: TGCAGTGGGGAGGAACGCACAGATACGCAGTATTTT
clone size: NA; V gene: TRBV20-1; J gene: TRBJ2-7; D gene: TRBD2; CDR3 protein: CSARVYSGGTYEQYF; CDR3 DNA: TGCAGTGCTAGAGTATACAGCGGGGGGACTTACGAGCAGTACTTC
clone size: once; V gene: TRBV27; J gene: TRBJ1-4; D gene: NA; CDR3 protein: CASSLFGATNEKLFF; CDR3 DNA: TGTGCCAGCAGTTTATTTGGGGCGACTAATGAAAAACTGTTTTTT
clone size: NA; V gene: TRBV15; J gene: TRBJ1-2; D gene: NA; CDR3 protein: CATSRVPAPGYTF; CDR3 DNA: TGTGCCACCAGCAGAGTCCCGGCTCCCGGCTACACCTTC
clone size: NA; V gene: TRBV5-5; J gene: TRBJ1-1; D gene: NA; CDR3 protein: CASTLTPGKNTEAFF; CDR3 DNA: TGTGCCAGCACTTTAACTCCGGGAAAGAACACTGAAGCTTTCTTT
clone size: NA; V gene: TRBV13; J gene: TRBJ1-1; D gene: NA; CDR3 protein: CASSLELGTEAFF; CDR3 DNA: TGTGCCAGCAGCTTAGAATTGGGCACTGAAGCTTTCTTT
clone size: NA; V gene: TRBV5-6; J gene: TRBJ1-4; D gene: TRBD1; CDR3 protein: CASSSSILGQDNEKLFF; CDR3 DNA: TGTGCCAGCAGCTCAAGTATCCTCGGACAGGATAATGAAAAACTGTTTTTT
clone size: NA; V gene: TRBV6-6; J gene: TRBJ2-1; D gene: TRBD1; CDR3 protein: CASRDRDSSYNGQFF; CDR3 DNA: TGTGCCAGCAGGGACCGGGACAGCTCCTACAATGGGCAGTTCTTC
clone size: few; V gene: TRBV4-1; J gene: TRBJ2-1; D gene: NA; CDR3 protein: CASSQEDSRDNYNEQFF; CDR3 DNA: TGCGCCAGCAGCCAAGAGGACTCCCGGGACAACTACAATGAGCAGTTCTTC
clone size: NA; V gene: TRBV4-1; J gene: TRBJ1-2; D gene: TRBD1; CDR3 protein: CASSPNPGQLYGYTF; CDR3 DNA: TGCGCCAGCAGCCCGAATCCGGGACAGTTATATGGCTACACCTTC
clone size: few; V gene: TRBV20-1; J gene: TRBJ2-1; D gene: NA; CDR3 protein: CSATGQRSTYNEQFF; CDR3 DNA: TGCAGTGCCACTGGACAGAGATCGACCTACAATGAGCAGTTCTTC
clone size: NA; V gene: TRBV4-1; J gene: TRBJ1-1; D gene: TRBD1; CDR3 protein: CASSLDRGWTEAFF; CDR3 DNA: TGCGCCAGCAGCCTTGACAGGGGGTGGACTGAAGCTTTCTTT
clone size: NA; V gene: TRBV20-1; J gene: TRBJ1-1; D gene: NA; CDR3 protein: CSARALRGRLNTEAFF; CDR3 DNA: TGCAGTGCTAGAGCCCTCCGAGGCAGACTGAACACTGAAGCTTTCTTT
clone size: NA; V gene: TRBV15; J gene: TRBJ1-6; D gene: NA; CDR3 protein: CATSRDRGRGGSPLHF; CDR3 DNA: TGTGCCACCAGCAGAGATAGAGGTAGGGGGGGTTCACCCCTCCACTTT
clone size: NA; V gene: TRBV15; J gene: TRBJ2-3; D gene: TRBD2; CDR3 protein: CATSSASGGGTDTQYF; CDR3 DNA: TGTGCCACCAGCAGTGCTAGCGGGGGGGGCACAGATACGCAGTATTTT
clone size: few; V gene: TRBV27; J gene: TRBJ2-1; D gene: TRBD2; CDR3 protein: CASSLARAGLYNEQFF; CDR3 DNA: TGTGCCAGCAGTTTAGCCCGAGCGGGGCTCTACAATGAGCAGTTCTTC
clone size: NA; V gene: TRBV14; J gene: TRBJ2-7; D gene: NA; CDR3 protein: CASSQYSPPSYEQYF; CDR3 DNA: TGTGCCAGCAGCCAGTACAGCCCACCCTCCTACGAGCAGTACTTC
clone size: few; V gene: TRBV10-3; J gene: TRBJ2-7; D gene: TRBD2; CDR3 protein: CASRLAGAYEQYF; CDR3 DNA: TGTGCCAGCAGACTAGCGGGGGCTTACGAGCAGTACTTC
clone size: many; V gene: TRBV10-3; J gene: TRBJ2-5; D gene: TRBD2; CDR3 protein: CAIKASGAEETQYF; CDR3 DNA: TGTGCCATCAAGGCTAGCGGGGCCGAAGAGACCCAGTACTTC
clone size: NA; V gene: TRBV2; J gene: TRBJ2-1; D gene: NA; CDR3 protein: CASSEFVAQAKGQFF; CDR3 DNA: TGTGCCAGCAGTGAATTTGTGGCGCAGGCCAAGGGGCAGTTCTTC
clone size: NA; V gene: TRBV7-9; J gene: TRBJ1-4; D gene: NA; CDR3 protein: CASSVLNEKLFF; CDR3 DNA: TGCGCCAGCAGCGTTTTAAATGAAAAACTGTTTTTT
clone size: NA; V gene: TRBV28; J gene: TRBJ1-5; D gene: NA; CDR3 protein: CASSSSGLGSQPQHF; CDR3 DNA: TGTGCCAGCAGTTCCTCGGGGCTGGGTAGTCAGCCCCAGCATTTT